These 5 T cell receptor beta chains originate from one sample sequenced in a study of memory CD8 T cells in hepatitis C reinfection (dated by TCRdb to the late 2010s). The method behind the library was the immunoSEQ multiplex PCR assay. The table comes from immuneACCESS by way of TCRdb, which keeps in-frame sequences with V and J called. Part of the clones is missing from these tables; in studies checked, under half for an unresolved V gene and the rest for unknown reasons. In this sample the table shows approximately 50,000 clones, 85% to 90% of which occur a single time. The ten largest make up over 0.95% of the sample. The time point label for this specimen denotes: pre-reinfection, 55 to 20 weeks before reinfection detection. TCR sequencing was performed on the sorted cells directly ex vivo, without any in vitro expansion beforehand. What was sequenced was naive CD8+ T cells sorted from blood. Reading the label with the study, this specimen's cell subset or site is: total naive CD8+CD45RO- T cells. These receptors were taken from a man between 18 and 29 years old with hepatitis C virus infection.

This rearrangement joins TRBV12-5 to TRBJ1-6, with D possibly being TRBD1 (6 bases). CDR3 size: 14 residues. V lost 9 bases and J 6 bases, leaving 15 bases between the germline ends. Germline CDR1 reads LGHNT; CDR2 reads FRNRAP. The CDR3 protein is CARHFRGSNSPLHF. CDR3 coding DNA: TGTGCTAGGCACTTCAGGGGAAGTAATTCACCCCTCCACTTT.

The chain couples TRBV19 to TRBJ2-3, with D maybe TRBD2 (5 bases). The CDR3 contains 14 residues. The V end lost 7 bases, the J end lost 5 bases, and 16 bases lay between the germline ends. Per the germline V gene, CDR1 is LNHDA and CDR2 is SQIVND (reference sequence). Here the CDR3 DNA reads TGTGCCAGTAATTCCTGGGGAGAGATAGATACGCAGTATTTT. Protein product: CASNSWGEIDTQYF.

The rearrangement uses TRBV7-9 and TRBJ2-3; 10 nucleotides align to TRBD2. There are 16 residues in the CDR3. The germline V gene has CDR1 SEHNR and CDR2 FQNEAQ (reference sequence). V shed 4 bases and J 4 bases; nucleotides not matched to a gene: 8. The CDR3 loop is CASSSPLAGDSDTQYF. The DNA of the CDR3 is TGTGCCAGCAGCTCCCCTCTAGCGGGAGATTCAGATACGCAGTATTTT.

The chain recombines TRBV27 with TRBJ2-1, with 9 bases matching TRBD2. The CDR3 length is 14 residues. CDR1 MNHEY and CDR2 SMNVEV come from the germline V gene (reference sequence). V lost 9 bases, J lost 2 bases, and 5 bases stayed unmatched. The CDR3: CASSIAGAYNEQFF. The CDR3 DNA sequence: TGTGCCAGTTCTATAGCGGGGGCCTACAATGAGCAGTTCTTC.

DNA for the CDR3: TGTGCCTCCCAAGCCGGGAGCACAGATACGCAGTATTTT. This codes for CASQAGSTDTQYF. This sequence joins TRBV19 and TRBJ2-3; D is unclear. V lost 11 bases and J 0 bases, leaving 12 bases between the germline ends. The CDR3 runs 13 residues. CDR1 is LNHDA, CDR2 SQIVND, per germline (reference sequence).